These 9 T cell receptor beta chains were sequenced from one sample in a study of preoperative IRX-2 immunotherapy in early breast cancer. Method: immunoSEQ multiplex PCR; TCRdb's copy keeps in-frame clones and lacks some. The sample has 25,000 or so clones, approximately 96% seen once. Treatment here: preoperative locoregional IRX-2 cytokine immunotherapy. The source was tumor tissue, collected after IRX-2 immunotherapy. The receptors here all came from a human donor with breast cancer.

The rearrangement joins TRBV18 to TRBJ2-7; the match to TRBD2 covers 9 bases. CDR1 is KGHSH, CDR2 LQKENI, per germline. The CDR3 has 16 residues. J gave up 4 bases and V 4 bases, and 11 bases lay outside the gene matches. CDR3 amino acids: CASSRAGGAGGYEQYF. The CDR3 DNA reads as TGTGCCAGCTCACGGGCTGGAGGAGCGGGAGGATACGAGCAGTACTTC. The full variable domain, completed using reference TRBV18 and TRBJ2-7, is NAGVMQNPRHLVRRRGQEARLRCSPMKGHSHVYWYRQLPEEGLKFMVYLQKENIIDESGMPKERFSAEFPKEGPSILRIQQVVRGDSAAYFCASSRAGGAGGYEQYFGPGTRLTVT.

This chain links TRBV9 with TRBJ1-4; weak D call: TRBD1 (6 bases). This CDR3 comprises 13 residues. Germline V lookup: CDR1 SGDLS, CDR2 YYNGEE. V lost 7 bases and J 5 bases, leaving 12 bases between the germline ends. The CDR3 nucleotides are TGTGCCAGCGCCAGGGGTGGGAATGAAAAACTGTTTTTT. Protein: CASARGGNEKLFF.

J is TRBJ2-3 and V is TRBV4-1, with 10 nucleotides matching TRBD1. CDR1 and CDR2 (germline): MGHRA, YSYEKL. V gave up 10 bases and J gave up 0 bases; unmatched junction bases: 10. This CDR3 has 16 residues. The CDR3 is CATAEGQGISTDTQYF. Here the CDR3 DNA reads TGCGCCACCGCCGAGGGACAGGGGATTAGCACAGATACGCAGTATTTT.

The CDR3 reads CASSDFKQPLLGYTF. CDR3 bases: TGCGCCAGCAGTGATTTTAAACAGCCTTTACTAGGCTACACCTTC. The rearrangement joins TRBV10-1 to TRBJ1-2; no clear D. Germline CDR1 and CDR2: WNHNN and SYGVQD (reference sequence). Trimming took 3 bases from V and 8 from J, leaving 19 bases between them. The CDR3 spans 15 residues.

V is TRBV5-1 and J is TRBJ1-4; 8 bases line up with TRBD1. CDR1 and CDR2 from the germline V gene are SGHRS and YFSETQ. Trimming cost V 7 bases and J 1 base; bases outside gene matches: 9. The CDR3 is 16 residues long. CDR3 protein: CASARTGRITNEKLFF. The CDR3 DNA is TGCGCCAGCGCTAGGACAGGGCGAATAACTAATGAAAAACTGTTTTTT.

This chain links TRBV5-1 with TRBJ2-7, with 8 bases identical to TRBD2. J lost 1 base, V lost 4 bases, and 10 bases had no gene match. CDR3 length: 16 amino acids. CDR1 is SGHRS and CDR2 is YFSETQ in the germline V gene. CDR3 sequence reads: CASSLDFASGSYEQYF. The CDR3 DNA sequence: TGCGCCAGCAGCCTGGACTTCGCTAGCGGGTCCTACGAGCAGTACTTC.

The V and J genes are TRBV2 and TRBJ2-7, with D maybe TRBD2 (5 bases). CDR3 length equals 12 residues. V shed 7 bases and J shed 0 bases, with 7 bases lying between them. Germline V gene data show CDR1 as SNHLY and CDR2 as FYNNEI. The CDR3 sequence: CASIGVSYEQYF. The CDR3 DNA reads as TGTGCCAGCATCGGGGTCTCCTACGAGCAGTACTTC.

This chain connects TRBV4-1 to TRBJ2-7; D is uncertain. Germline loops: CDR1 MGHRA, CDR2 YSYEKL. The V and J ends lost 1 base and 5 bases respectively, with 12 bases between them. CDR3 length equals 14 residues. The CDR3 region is CASSQVLGIDEQYF. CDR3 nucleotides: TGCGCCAGCAGCCAAGTATTGGGGATCGACGAGCAGTACTTC.

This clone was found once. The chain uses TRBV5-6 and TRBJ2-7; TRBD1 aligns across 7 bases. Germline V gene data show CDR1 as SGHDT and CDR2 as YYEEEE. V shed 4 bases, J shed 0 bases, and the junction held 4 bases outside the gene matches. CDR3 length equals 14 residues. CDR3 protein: CASSPGQRSYEQYF. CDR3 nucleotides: TGTGCCAGCAGCCCGGGACAGCGCTCCTACGAGCAGTACTTC. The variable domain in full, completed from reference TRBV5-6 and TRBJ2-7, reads DAGVTQSPTHLIKTRGQQVTLRCSPKSGHDTVSWYQQALGQGPQFIFQYYEEEERQRGNFPDRFSGHQFPNYSSELNVNALLLGDSALYLCASSPGQRSYEQYFGPGTRLTVT.